Sequencing of this T cell receptor (beta chain) was carried out in a study of siplizumab effects on memory and regulatory T cells. Overall study findings and caveats: The diversity of naive T cells seemed greater than that of memory cells, and their alloresponse contribution seemed major.

This CDR3 has 14 residues. In germline, CDR1 is KGHSH, CDR2 LQKENI. Trimming stripped 1 base from V and 5 bases from J, with 11 bases between. Assays were performed on 95,000 to 100,000 TCR templates per sample. Profiled with immunoSEQ multiplex PCR; TCRdb holds only in-frame clones, not every one. The data hold about 100,000 clones, with less than 95% observed a single time. Details on this clone: Its antigen is as yet unknown.

Sequences were obtained from non-Treg CD4+ T cells sorted from blood. V gene TRBV18 combines with J gene TRBJ2-5, with D perhaps being TRBD1 or TRBD2 (5 bases each). The sequence came from a human donor in good health. CDR3 in DNA: TGTGCCAGCTCACCACGAGGGGTATCGGAGACCCAGTACTTC. Amino acid sequence: CASSPRGVSETQYF.